This record looks at one TCR beta chain sequence and its context. This clone was observed a few times. Its antigen remains undetermined. The read gets to within 3 residues of the CDR3 end, and the germline J gene fills in the rest. The V end gives up 8 bases and the J end 5 bases, leaving 7 bases in the junction not matched to a gene. In the germline V gene, CDR1 corresponds to SNHLY and CDR2 to FYNNEI. From the cysteine through the phenylalanine, the CDR3 covers 13 amino acids. The CDR3 was read in part: 30 bases, with the frame set at base 1. These data are taken from a study of T cell clonality in common variable immunodeficiency (dated by TCRdb to about 2015). What the research found in general, with its limitations: The authors noted that sequencing repertoires of T cell subpopulations would be needed to clarify what caused the increased clonality in CVID. CVID TCRbeta sequences reportedly showed fewer deletions and N-nucleotide insertions and lacked highly modified clones with 13 or more V deletions. Despite equal DNA input, controls averaged roughly 80,000 unique sequences per sample versus some 30,000 in CVID samples. Healthy controls shared more TCRbeta clones with each other than CVID subjects shared among themselves (p < 0.0001). Patient heterogeneity within the CVID cohort put limits on correlating repertoire features with clinical complications. TCRbeta clonality was higher in CVID subjects than in healthy controls (t-test p = 0.018), and the increase was most characteristic of about a third of subjects.

For sequencing input, CVID and control samples contributed equivalent amounts of genomic DNA. For every sample, a 60 bp segment covering the rearranged TCRbeta CDR3 region was amplified and then sequenced. The immunoSEQ assay, a bias-corrected multiplex PCR combined with high-throughput sequencing, was used to amplify TCRbeta. The authors' analysis ran thus. Every unique nucleotide sequence counted as a clone and was annotated with V, D and J genes, copy number and frequency. Sequences were labeled productive if in frame, and non-productive if out of frame or containing stop codons. As previously described, Shannon's entropy was used to calculate clonality. Mean CDR3 Kyte-Doolittle hydropathy was derived from the predicted amino acid sequences of productive clones. The R hclust function was used to hierarchically cluster scaled V gene usage with Manhattan distance and complete linkage. Clone sharing by CDR3 amino acid sequence was assessed by resampling 12 repertoires per group over 100 rounds. The repertoires were searched for fewer than 75 published EBV-specific TCRbeta sequences and 245 published CMV-specific TCRbeta sequences. A couple of CVID samples that yielded fewer than 10,000 sequences were excluded from the analysis, so 42 CVID repertoires were retained. Entries here come from immuneACCESS through TCRdb and include only in-frame sequences with V and J called. Some clones fail to appear in such tables; in the studies checked, an unresolved V gene covers under half of the shortfall, and the cause of the remainder is unknown. V, J and clone size derive from that table, while D and trimming were established from the DNA sequence. The table notes fewer than 75,000 clones here, none of them singletons. The top ten clones comprise 1.7% of the sample.

Predominantly Caucasian heritage was noted among both the CVID patients and the healthy controls. Heparinized peripheral whole blood samples of roughly 5 to 9 ml were obtained from each donor. Genomic DNA from adults with common variable immune deficiency (CVID) and from healthy adult controls was the source for sequencing TCRbeta CDR3 repertoires. There were 22 healthy adult volunteers in the control group (approximately 12 female and 10 or so male), ranging in age from about 20 to 66 years, with a mean age of around 36. Diluted blood was density-centrifuged over Hypaque 1077 or Ficoll-Paque to isolate peripheral blood mononuclear cells. Genomic DNA was extracted from unsorted mononuclear cells by Qiagen column purification or by a centrifugation-based method.

This sequence originates from a person between 18 and 75 years old in good health. Sequencing was done on a sample of peripheral blood mononuclear cells. The sequence is built from TRBV2 and TRBJ2-7, and TRBD2 aligns with 9 junction nucleotides. The CDR3 DNA, read in part, is TGTGCCAGCCAGCGGGGGGCCCGAAACGAG. It codes for CASQRGARNE. Given in full, the CDR3 is CASQRGARNEQYF.